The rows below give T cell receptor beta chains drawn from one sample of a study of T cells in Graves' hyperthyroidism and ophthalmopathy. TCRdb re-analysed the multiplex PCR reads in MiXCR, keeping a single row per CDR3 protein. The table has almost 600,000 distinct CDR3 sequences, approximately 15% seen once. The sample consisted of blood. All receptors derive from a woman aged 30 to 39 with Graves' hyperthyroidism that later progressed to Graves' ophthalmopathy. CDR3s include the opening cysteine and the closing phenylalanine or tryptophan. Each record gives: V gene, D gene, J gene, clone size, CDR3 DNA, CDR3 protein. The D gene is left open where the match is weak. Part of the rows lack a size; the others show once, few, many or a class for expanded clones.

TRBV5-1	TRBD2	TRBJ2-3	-	TGCGCCAGCAGCTTTGTGGGAGGGCCTGAAGATACGCAGTATTTT	CASSFVGGPEDTQYF
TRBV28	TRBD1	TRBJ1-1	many	TGTGCCAGCAGTTCATTCCAGGGGGCGGGAGCTTTCTTT	CASSSFQGAGAFF
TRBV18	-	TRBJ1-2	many	TGTGCCAGCTCACCCCTGGGTGAGGCGGGGGACGACGGCTACACCTTC	CASSPLGEAGDDGYTF
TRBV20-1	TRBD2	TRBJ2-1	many	TGCAGTGCTAGCGACCGAACTAGCGGGTACAATGAGCAGTTCTTC	CSASDRTSGYNEQFF
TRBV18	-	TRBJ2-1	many	TGTGCCAGCTCACCAAGAGCAGATGAGCAGTTCTTC	CASSPRADEQFF
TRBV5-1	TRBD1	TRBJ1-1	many	TGCGCCAGCAGCGACAGGGGTATGAACACTGAAGCTTTCTTT	CASSDRGMNTEAFF
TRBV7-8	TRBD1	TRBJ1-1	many	TGTGCCAGCAGCGCACAGGGGGATGAAGCTTTCTTT	CASSAQGDEAFF
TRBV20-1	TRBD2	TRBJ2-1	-	TGCAGTGCTAGGGTGACTAGCGGAACAATAACCTACAATGAGCAGTTCTTC	CSARVTSGTITYNEQFF
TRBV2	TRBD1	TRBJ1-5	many	TGTGCCAGCAGTGAATCTGGCAGGGGGCGCCTACAGCCCCAGCATTTT	CASSESGRGRLQPQHF
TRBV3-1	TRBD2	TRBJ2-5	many	TGTGCCAGCAGGCTGACTAGCGGCCCCCAAGAGACCCAGTACTTC	CASRLTSGPQETQYF
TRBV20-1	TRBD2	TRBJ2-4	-	TGCAGTGCTAGGGGGAAGGCGGGAGAGGAAAACATTCAGTACTTC	CSARGKAGEENIQYF
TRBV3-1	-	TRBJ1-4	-	TGTGCCAGCAGCCAAGTGGCCGGATTTAATGAAAAACTGTTTTTT	CASSQVAGFNEKLFF
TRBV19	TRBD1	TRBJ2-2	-	TGTGCCAGTAAAACGGACAGGGGAACCGGGGAGCTGTTTTTT	CASKTDRGTGELFF
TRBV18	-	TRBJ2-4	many	TGTGCCAGCTCACCAGTTCAGGATTTAGCCAAAAACATTCAGTACTTC	CASSPVQDLAKNIQYF
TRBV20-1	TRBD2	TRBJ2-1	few	TGCAGTTCTACTAGCGGGAGGCTCAATGAGCAGTTCTTC	CSSTSGRLNEQFF
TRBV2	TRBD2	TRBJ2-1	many	TGTGCCAGCAGTGCCCGGGGACTAGCGCCTTACAATGAGCAGTTCTTC	CASSARGLAPYNEQFF
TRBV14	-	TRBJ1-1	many	TGTGCCAGCAGCCAAAGAGGGTCGGCAGCTTTCTTT	CASSQRGSAAFF
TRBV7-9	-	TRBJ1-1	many	TGTGCCAGCAGCTTAGTTTCGGGTTCCACTGAAGCTTTCTTT	CASSLVSGSTEAFF
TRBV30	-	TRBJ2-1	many	TGTGCCTGGAGTGTACAGGTCACCTCCTCCTACAATGAGCAGTTCTTC	CAWSVQVTSSYNEQFF
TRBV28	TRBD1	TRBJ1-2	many	TGTGCCAGCAGCCGACTCGGGACAGGCTATGGCTACACCTTC	CASSRLGTGYGYTF
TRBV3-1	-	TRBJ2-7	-	TGTGCCAGCAGCCACCCGGGGTACTACGAGCAGTACTTC	CASSHPGYYEQYF
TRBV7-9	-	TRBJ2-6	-	TGTGCCAGCAGCGCTTACCTAGGTGGGGCCAACGTCCTGACTTTC	CASSAYLGGANVLTF
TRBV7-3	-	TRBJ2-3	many	TGTGCCAGCAGCTTCGGGGTTTCTAGCACAGATACGCAGTATTTT	CASSFGVSSTDTQYF
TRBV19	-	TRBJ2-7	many	TGTGCCAGTAGTATGACGGCCCTCTCCTACGAGCAGTACTTC	CASSMTALSYEQYF